This T cell receptor beta chain appears in the sequencing data of a study of T-cell memory formation after mild COVID-19. About the study: The two donors had largely donor-specific TCR clusters.

The CDR3 is 17 amino acids. Trimming shortened V by 4 bases and J by 0 bases, and 17 bases separated the two germline ends. Germline CDR1 and CDR2: SEHNR and FQNEAQ (reference sequence). The TCR alpha and TCR beta cDNA libraries, bearing sample barcodes and UMIs, were generated by 5'RACE using constant-segment primers. MiXCR, run by TCRdb on the 5' RACE reads, gives a single entry per CDR3 protein. The table has 550,000 to 700,000 distinct CDR3 sequences, under 20% seen once. This clonotype was observed a handful of times. Its antigen is still unknown. General observations from the study: Clonal second-wave expansions that peaked on day 37 had unconfirmed SARS-CoV-2 specificity. Several responding clones turned up in pre-infection memory, indicating that cross-reactive memory may have taken part.

V gene TRBV7-9 combines with J gene TRBJ2-3; D is possibly TRBD2 (6 bases). The clonotype comes from an adult woman who had mild COVID-19 (a few samples of this study predate the infection). Cell type and time point are not known. The sample comprised PBMCs or a T cell subset sorted from them (not recorded which). The CDR3 DNA is TGTGCCAGCAGCTACGGGACTCCTCATAGGAGCACAGATACGCAGTATTTT. It encodes CASSYGTPHRSTDTQYF. Filled out from reference TRBV7-9 and TRBJ2-3, the complete variable domain reads DTGVSQNPRHKITKRGQNVTFRCDPISEHNRLYWYRQTLGQGPEFLTYFQNEAQLEKSRLLSDRFSAERPKGSFSTLEIQRTEQGDSAMYLCASSYGTPHRSTDTQYFGPGTRLTVL.